Below, 28 T cell receptor beta chains from the same sample are listed, as sequenced in a study of cytomegalovirus exposure and HLA in healthy donors. The PCR ran on 60 Vbeta and 13 Jbeta primers. TCRdb's copy holds only in-frame clones and misses some; the assay was immunoSEQ multiplex PCR. The repertoire holds about 140,000 clones, with roughly 80% as singletons. Input material: PBMCs. Every receptor here comes from a boy aged 2 to 9 in good health and CMV-seronegative.

Only one count was recorded for this clone. The chain joins TRBV7-9 to TRBJ1-2, with D unclear. Trimming took 2 bases from V and 5 from J, leaving 6 bases between them. Germline-derived CDR1 and CDR2 are SEHNR and FQNEAQ (reference sequence). This CDR3 has 12 residues. The CDR3 nucleotides read TGTGCCAGCAGCTTATACACATATGGCTACACCTTC. Amino acid sequence: CASSLYTYGYTF.

This chain connects TRBV4-3 to TRBJ2-1, with D unresolved. The germline V gene has CDR1 LGHNA and CDR2 YSLEER. V dropped 4 bases and J dropped 7 bases, with 5 bases sitting between them. The CDR3 has 11 residues. The CDR3 nucleotides are TGCGCCAGCAGCCCCGGGAATGAGCAGTTCTTC. Protein product: CASSPGNEQFF.

This clone was seen a single time. The chain recombines TRBV2 with TRBJ1-4, with TRBD1 as a possible D gene (5 bases). V was pared by 3 bases and J by 8 bases, with 13 bases between. CDR3 length equals 14 residues. The germline gives CDR1 SNHLY, CDR2 FYNNEI. The CDR3 protein is CASSEGHLLEKLFF. The DNA of the CDR3 is TGTGCCAGCAGTGAGGGGCATTTGTTGGAAAAACTGTTTTTT.

The chain recombines TRBV11-1 with TRBJ2-2; 10 positions match TRBD1. This CDR3 spans 16 amino acids. Germline CDR1 reads SGHAT; CDR2 reads FQDESV (reference sequence). Unmatched junction bases numbered 8, after V lost 5 bases and J lost 5 bases. The CDR3 DNA reads TGTGCCAGCAGCCTGGGACAGGGGATTATGACCGGGGAGCTGTTTTTT. Its protein product is CASSLGQGIMTGELFF.

V usage is TRBV18 and J usage is TRBJ2-7, with D maybe TRBD1 (5 bases). Trimming removed 8 bases from V and 3 bases from J, with 17 bases in between. In germline, CDR1 is KGHSH, CDR2 LQKENI. The CDR3 is 14 residues long. CDR3 protein: CASTPGLRGYEQYF. CDR3 coding DNA: TGTGCCAGCACGCCAGGGCTCCGAGGCTACGAGCAGTACTTC.

The gene calls are TRBV29-1 and TRBJ1-4; the D gene is possibly TRBD1 (5 bases). The V end was cut by 4 bases, the J end by 7 bases, with 19 bases between. The CDR3 has 15 amino acids. Germline loops: CDR1 SQVTM, CDR2 ANQGSEA. The CDR3 DNA follows: TGCAGCGTTGTTGCTCTACGGCAGGGAGGTGAAAAACTGTTTTTT. It encodes CSVVALRQGGEKLFF.

The rearrangement links TRBV18 to TRBJ2-5, with D hard to call. The V gene lost 4 bases and the J gene lost 3 bases, with 6 bases spanning the gap. The length of the CDR3 is 12 residues. Per germline, CDR1 KGHSH and CDR2 LQKENI. Written as DNA, the CDR3 is TGTGCCAGCTCACTCTTAGAAGAGACCCAGTACTTC. Protein: CASSLLEETQYF.

This chain joins TRBV11-3 and TRBJ2-5, with 10 bases that match TRBD2. The germline CDR1 and CDR2 sequences are SGHNT and YENEEA. The V segment lost 0 bases and the J segment 4 bases; nucleotides outside the gene matches: 11. This CDR3 comprises 18 residues. CDR3 sequence (DNA): TGTGCCAGCAGCTTAGATATTGGGCTAGCGGGAGTACGAGAGACCCAGTACTTC. Protein: CASSLDIGLAGVRETQYF. Full variable domain (remainder filled in from reference TRBV11-3 and TRBJ2-5): EAGVVQSPRYKIIEKKQPVAFWCNPISGHNTLYWYLQNLGQGPELLIRYENEEAVDDSQLPKDRFSAERLKGVDSTLKIQPAELGDSAVYLCASSLDIGLAGVRETQYFGPGTRLLVL.

The chain couples TRBV2 to TRBJ2-1; 7 bases are a match to TRBD2. Losses at the gene ends were 0 bases for V and 3 bases for J; bases not matched to a gene: 5. This CDR3 spans 16 amino acids. The germline gives CDR1 SNHLY, CDR2 FYNNEI. The CDR3 loop is CASSEAGREFYNEQFF. The CDR3 DNA reads as TGTGCCAGCAGTGAAGCTGGGCGGGAGTTCTACAATGAGCAGTTCTTC.

The chain has TRBV19 and TRBJ2-7, with no clear D. Germline CDR1 LNHDA, CDR2 SQIVND (reference sequence). V lost 1 base, J lost 6 bases, and 13 bases lay in between. The CDR3 has 14 amino acids. CDR3 sequence: CASSIVGTRGEQYF. CDR3 bases: TGTGCCAGTAGTATAGTCGGAACGCGAGGCGAGCAGTACTTC.

This sequence joins TRBV6-4 and TRBJ2-5; TRBD1 matches 8 bases. Germline V gene sequence: CDR1 MRHNA, CDR2 SNTAGT. This CDR3 region has 13 residues. With 6 bases clipped from V and 4 bases from J, the junction kept 4 bases outside the gene matches. Written as DNA, the CDR3 is TGTGCCAGCAGCGGACAGGGAGGAGAGACCCAGTACTTC. It translates to CASSGQGGETQYF.

V and J are TRBV5-1 and TRBJ2-7, with 8 bases lining up with TRBD1. Germline CDR1 SGHRS, CDR2 YFSETQ. This CDR3 contains 14 residues. V was pared by 4 bases and J by 4 bases, with 7 bases of the junction left unmatched. CDR3 sequence: CASSDPQGAYEQYF. DNA of the CDR3: TGCGCCAGCAGCGACCCCCAGGGGGCGTACGAGCAGTACTTC.

The chain links TRBV5-1 to TRBJ2-7; D is unclear. Germline values: CDR1 SGHRS, CDR2 YFSETQ. The CDR3 runs to 12 residues. V lost 6 bases and J 3 bases, leaving 10 bases between the germline ends. The CDR3 bases are TGCGCCAGCAATGGCGAGGACTACGAGCAGTACTTC. Amino acid sequence: CASNGEDYEQYF.

V gene TRBV20-1 combines with J gene TRBJ2-7, with TRBD1 matching over 10 bases. After removal of 0 bases from V and 12 bases from J, the junction contained 2 bases not matched to a gene. The CDR3 is 11 amino acids. The germline V gene has CDR1 DFQATT and CDR2 SNEGSKA (reference sequence). DNA for the CDR3: TGCAGTGCTAGAGATCGGGACAGGGGGTACTTC. As protein: CSARDRDRGYF.

This clone was seen only a few times. This chain uses TRBV28 with TRBJ1-1; 8 nucleotides align to TRBD1. The length of the CDR3 is 15 residues. V gave up 8 bases and J gave up 1 base; unmatched junction bases: 9. CDR1 and CDR2 (germline): MDHEN, SYDVKM. Here the CDR3 reads CASAPSTGENTEAFF. The DNA of the CDR3 is TGTGCCAGCGCCCCTTCGACAGGGGAGAACACTGAAGCTTTCTTT.

CDR3 sequence reads: CATSIAGTGGNIQYF. In nucleotides, the CDR3 is TGTGCCACCAGCATTGCCGGGACAGGGGGAAACATTCAGTACTTC. The chain combines TRBV15 with TRBJ2-4, with 11 bases aligning to TRBD1. The junction had 5 bases not matched to a gene; V was cut back by 4 bases and J by 6 bases. This CDR3 contains 15 residues. Per the germline V gene, CDR1 is LNHNV and CDR2 is YYDKDF (reference sequence). Together with reference TRBV15 and TRBJ2-4, the CDR3 gives the full variable domain: DAMVIQNPRYQVTQFGKPVTLSCSQTLNHNVMYWYQQKSSQAPKLLFHYYDKDFNNEADTPDNFQSRRPNTSFCFLDIRSPGLGDTAMYLCATSIAGTGGNIQYFGAGTRLSVL.

The genes are TRBV7-9 and TRBJ2-1, with 8 bases aligning to TRBD2. The germline gives CDR1 SEHNR, CDR2 FQNEAQ (reference sequence). The CDR3 is 16 residues long. The V and J ends lost 7 bases and 6 bases, in that order; junction bases with no gene match: 14. As DNA, the CDR3 is TGTGCCAGCATCCACCCCCTGGGACTAGTTAGCAATGAGCAGTTCTTC. Protein sequence: CASIHPLGLVSNEQFF. Filled out from reference TRBV7-9 and TRBJ2-1, the complete variable domain reads DTGVSQNPRHKITKRGQNVTFRCDPISEHNRLYWYRQTLGQGPEFLTYFQNEAQLEKSRLLSDRFSAERPKGSFSTLEIQRTEQGDSAMYLCASIHPLGLVSNEQFFGPGTRLTVL.

The chain carries TRBV15 and TRBJ2-2; TRBD2 matches 11 bases. The CDR3 totals 16 residues. V lost 3 bases, J lost 1 base, and 1 base stayed unmatched. Germline assignment: CDR1 LNHNV and CDR2 YYDKDF (reference sequence). The CDR3 region is CATSRTSGVNTGELFF. CDR3 DNA sequence: TGTGCCACCAGCAGGACTAGCGGGGTGAACACCGGGGAGCTGTTTTTT.

This chain uses TRBV14 with TRBJ2-7; 11 bases are a match to TRBD1. With V trimmed by 5 bases and J by 4 bases, 7 bases remained unmatched. Germline CDR1 is SGHDN and CDR2 is FVKESK. This CDR3 spans 15 amino acids. The CDR3 DNA is TGTGCCAGCAGCTTTAGGACAGGGGGCAGTTACGAGCAGTACTTC. It specifies CASSFRTGGSYEQYF.

As DNA, the CDR3 is TGCGCCAGCAGCCAAAGACTAGCGGGGTTACAAGAGACCCAGTACTTC. This gives the protein CASSQRLAGLQETQYF. V is TRBV5-1 and J is TRBJ2-5; 11 nucleotides agree with TRBD2. With V trimmed by 4 bases and J by 2 bases, 7 bases remained unmatched. CDR1 and CDR2 from the germline V gene are SGHRS and YFSETQ. The CDR3 contains 16 residues.

The chain employs TRBV7-6 and TRBJ2-2, with D perhaps matching TRBD1 (5 bases). Trimming left V 3 bases short and J 7 bases short, with 12 bases between. CDR1 is SGHVS and CDR2 is FNYEAQ in the germline V gene. The CDR3 length is 14 residues. CDR3 coding DNA: TGTGCCAGCAGCTTGGTCAGGGTGGGCGGGGAGCTGTTTTTT. Translating gives CASSLVRVGGELFF. Full variable domain (missing parts from reference TRBV7-6 and TRBJ2-2): GAGVSQSPRYKVTKRGQDVALRCDPISGHVSLYWYRQALGQGPEFLTYFNYEAQQDKSGLPNDRFSAERPEGSISTLTIQRTEQRDSAMYRCASSLVRVGGELFFGEGSRLTVL.

The chain combines TRBV7-9 with TRBJ1-5, with D maybe TRBD1 (5 bases). Trimming took 5 bases from V and 5 from J, leaving 13 bases between them. The CDR3 loop spans 14 amino acids. Germline assignment: CDR1 SEHNR and CDR2 FQNEAQ (reference sequence). For the CDR3, the DNA is TGTGCCAGCAGCCCCGCCAGGGTGGATCAGCCCCAGCATTTT. Translation gives CASSPARVDQPQHF.

The chain has TRBV12-5 and TRBJ1-1, with D possibly being TRBD1 (5 bases). Germline loops: CDR1 LGHNT, CDR2 FRNRAP. This CDR3 is built from 15 residues. Trimming removed 7 bases at V and 5 bases at J, with 20 bases between. DNA for the CDR3: TGTGCTAGTGCCCGGGGTACGGAGGGGATAACTGAAGCTTTCTTT. Amino acids: CASARGTEGITEAFF.

This rearrangement joins TRBV5-1 to TRBJ2-5; TRBD2 aligns across 7 bases. Unmatched junction bases numbered 10, after V lost 4 bases and J lost 4 bases. Germline CDR1 reads SGHRS; CDR2 reads YFSETQ. CDR3 length: 15 amino acids. DNA of the CDR3: TGCGCCAGCAGCCGCAGCGGGGCAAAGGGAGAGACCCAGTACTTC. Translation gives CASSRSGAKGETQYF.

This clone has just one count. V is TRBV29-1 and J is TRBJ1-2; D is possibly TRBD1 (5 bases). V gave up 6 bases and J gave up 1 base, with 12 bases separating them. Germline V gene sequence: CDR1 SQVTM, CDR2 ANQGSEA. The CDR3 is 13 amino acids. DNA for the CDR3: TGCAGCGTCTCATGGGGACTTAACTATGGCTACACCTTC. Translated, it gives CSVSWGLNYGYTF. The variable domain in full, with the rest retrieved from reference TRBV29-1 and TRBJ1-2, is SAVISQKPSRDICQRGTSLTIQCQVDSQVTMMFWYRQQPGQSLTLIATANQGSEATYESGFVIDKFPISRPNLTFSTLTVSNMSPEDSSIYLCSVSWGLNYGYTFGSGTRLTVV.

This clone was seen only a few times. V usage is TRBV2 and J usage is TRBJ1-2, with D hard to call. The CDR3 is 13 residues long. V was clipped by 4 bases and J by 4 bases, with 10 bases between them. Germline V gene lookup returns CDR1 SNHLY and CDR2 FYNNEI. The DNA for the CDR3 is TGTGCCAGCAGTGGAACAGCCACCTATGGCTACACCTTC. It specifies CASSGTATYGYTF.

The rearrangement links TRBV27 to TRBJ2-3, with a tentative D call TRBD2 (6 bases). Germline CDR1 MNHEY, CDR2 SMNVEV (reference sequence). CDR3 length: 14 amino acids. Trimming took 3 bases from V and 2 from J, leaving 9 bases between them. CDR3 DNA: TGTGCCAGCAGTTTCGGACTAAACACAGATACGCAGTATTTT. It yields the protein CASSFGLNTDTQYF.

This chain uses TRBV5-6 with TRBJ2-7; TRBD2 matches 7 bases. CDR1 SGHDT and CDR2 YYEEEE come from the germline V gene. The CDR3 is 15 residues long. V lost 5 bases to trimming and J lost 5 bases; unmatched junction nucleotides: 13. The CDR3 sequence: CASRGSGEGLNEQYF. The CDR3 DNA reads TGTGCCAGCAGGGGGTCGGGGGAGGGCCTCAACGAGCAGTACTTC.